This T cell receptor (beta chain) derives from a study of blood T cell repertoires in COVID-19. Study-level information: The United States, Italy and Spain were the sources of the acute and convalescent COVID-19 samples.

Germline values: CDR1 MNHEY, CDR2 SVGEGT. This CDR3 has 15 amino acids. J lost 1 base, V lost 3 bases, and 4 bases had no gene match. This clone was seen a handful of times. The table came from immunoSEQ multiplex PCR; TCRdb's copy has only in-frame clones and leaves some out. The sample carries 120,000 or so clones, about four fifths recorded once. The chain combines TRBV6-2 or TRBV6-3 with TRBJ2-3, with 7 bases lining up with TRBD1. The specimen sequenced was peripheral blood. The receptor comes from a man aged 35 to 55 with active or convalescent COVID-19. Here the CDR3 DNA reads TGTGCCAGCAGTTATGATGGGACAGGCACAGATACGCAGTATTTT. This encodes CASSYDGTGTDTQYF.